This T cell receptor (beta chain) was recovered during a study of siplizumab effects on memory and regulatory T cells. Across the study: The pairing of mixed lymphocyte reactions set siplizumab at about 1 ug/mL against the absence of drug. Points from the study as a whole: The apparent diversity of naive T cells exceeded that of memory cells, and naive T cells seemed to make a major contribution to the alloresponse. Reactions containing siplizumab showed mappable alloreactive CD4+ clones averaging roughly 67% Treg-derived, versus about 27% in controls.

J was trimmed by 6 bases and V by 2 bases; bases with no gene match: 7. Germline CDR1 is GTSNPN and CDR2 is SVGIG (reference sequence). This CDR3 comprises 14 residues. Coculture of mixed lymphocyte reaction cells was performed at 37°C for more than 5 days. In each sample, roughly 10^5 TCR templates were assayed. This table comes from immunoSEQ multiplex PCR, and its TCRdb copy is limited to in-frame clones, with some not included. Among fewer than 11,000 clones listed, under 55% were seen once. Comment on this clone: Its specificity is unknown.

This chain links TRBV30 with TRBJ1-2; 9 nucleotides match TRBD1. The TCR sequence derives from a human donor in good health; the cells came from an allogeneic mixed lymphocyte reaction. The sequenced material came from CFSE-low (dividing) CD8+ T cells sorted from an allogeneic mixed lymphocyte reaction. The CDR3 region is CAWSLGQGWNGYTF. CDR3 coding DNA: TGTGCCTGGAGTCTCGGACAGGGGTGGAATGGCTACACCTTC.